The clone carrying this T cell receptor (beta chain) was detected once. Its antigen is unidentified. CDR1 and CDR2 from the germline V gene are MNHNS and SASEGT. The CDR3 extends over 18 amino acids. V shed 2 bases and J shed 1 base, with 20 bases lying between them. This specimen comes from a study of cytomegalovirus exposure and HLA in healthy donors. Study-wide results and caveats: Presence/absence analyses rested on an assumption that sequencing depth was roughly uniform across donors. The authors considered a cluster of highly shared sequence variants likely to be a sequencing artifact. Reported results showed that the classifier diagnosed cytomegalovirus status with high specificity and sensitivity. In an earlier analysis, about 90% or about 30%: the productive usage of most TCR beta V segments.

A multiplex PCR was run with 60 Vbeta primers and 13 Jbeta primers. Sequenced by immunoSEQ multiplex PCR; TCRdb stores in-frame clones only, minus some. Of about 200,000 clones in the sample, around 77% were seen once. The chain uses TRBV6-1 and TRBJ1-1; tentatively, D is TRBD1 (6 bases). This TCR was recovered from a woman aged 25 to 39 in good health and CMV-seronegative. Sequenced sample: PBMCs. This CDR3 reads CASSEFFQRDTGNTEAFF. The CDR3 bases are TGTGCCAGCAGTGAATTTTTTCAAAGGGACACCGGGAACACTGAAGCTTTCTTT.